This record covers a single T cell receptor (beta chain). Its specific antigen is unknown. No base quality information exists; no much larger clone differs at one position. From cysteine to phenylalanine, the CDR3 is 14 amino acids long. Only the CDR3 portion is preserved as DNA: 42 bases, with reading frame beginning at the first base. Relative to germline, V is missing 4 bases and J is missing 10 bases, with 13 bases of the junction outside any gene match. CDR1 and CDR2 are read off the germline V gene (reference sequence) as GTSNPN and SVGIG. The data are from a study of Ad26.COV2.S vaccination and SARS-CoV-2 variants (dated by TCRdb to 2020 to 2022). Broadly, across the study: Donors in the vaccine arm were drawn from COV1001, a multicentre, randomized, double-blind, placebo-controlled phase I-IIa trial testing Ad26.COV2.S in healthy adults. Ad26.COV2.S was administered intramuscularly at 5 x 10^10 or 1 x 10^11 viral particles, either as a single shot or as two shots given 56 days apart. TCRbeta repertoire sequencing served as the tool for gauging how specific and how broad the SARS-CoV-2-reactive T cell receptors were following Ad26.COV2.S vaccination. A total of around 32 samples were included in the TCR-sequenced set, comprising about 20 Ad26.COV2.S vaccine recipients, 5 placebo recipients and 8 SARS-CoV-2 convalescent individuals. Trial participants were randomized into five groups of five: low-dose or high-dose Ad26.COV2.S given once or twice, or placebo on both occasions. Investigators remained blinded to trial group allocation during experiments and outcome assessment. On the study overall, not on this receptor specifically: Non-spike TCR breadth was comparable between vaccine and placebo recipients, consistent with the vaccine containing only spike. Compared with placebo recipients, Ad26.COV2.S recipients showed higher spike-specific TCR breadth (P = 0.0014). After vaccination, spike-specific CD8+ and CD4+ T cell responses were reported to show substantial breadth. It was noted by the authors that total T cell responses may have been underestimated by the TCR breadth and depth analyses. The study was not powered for comparison of responses between vaccine doses or regimens.

Reading the label with the study, this specimen's treatment or condition is: roughly 19 received Ad26.COV2.S at low or high dose, single or two shots; 5 received placebo; per-sample allocation not given. Repertoires of vaccine and placebo recipients were sequenced from samples taken on day 63 after the first injection. Between 29 July and 7 August 2020, Cohort 1b enrolled around 25 adults aged 18-55 years at one site in Boston, USA. As a vaccine, Ad26.COV2.S was a replication-incompetent adenovirus type 26 vector that expressed a prefusion-stabilized SARS-CoV-2 spike protein derived from the original Wuhan strain. The immunoSEQ Assay was the method used to sequence TCRbeta CDR3 regions. After extraction, genomic DNA underwent amplification by bias-controlled multiplex PCR, followed by high-throughput sequencing. The paper's data handling went like this. To quantify the absolute abundance of every unique TCRbeta CDR3 region, sequences were collapsed and filtered. T cell fraction was estimated by normalization of TCRbeta template counts to usable DNA, with usable DNA being measured through amplification of reference genes present in all nucleated cells. Repertoire TCRs were annotated as SARS-CoV-2-specific when V gene, CDR3 amino acid sequence and J gene were exactly matched to a known reactive TCR set. The reference SARS-CoV-2 TCR set was derived from MIRA and filtered for enrichment in COVID-19-positive ImmuneCODE repertoires, a step that removed public or cross-reactive TCRs. Based on the MIRA antigens, annotated TCRs were further analysed at the level of specific ORF or position within ORF. Depth was the summed frequency of annotated unique rearrangements, while breadth was defined as annotated unique rearrangements over total unique productive rearrangements. Two-sided Wilcoxon rank-sum tests were applied when comparing TCR breadth between groups. The table comes from immuneACCESS by way of TCRdb, which keeps in-frame sequences with V and J called. Part of the clones is missing from these tables; in studies checked, under half for an unresolved V gene and the rest for unknown reasons. Clone size and the V and J calls come from that table; the DNA yielded D and trimming. For this sample the table gives 300,000 to 450,000 clones, of which approximately 84% were detected only once. The ten largest clones capture roughly 3.1% of the sample.

The sequencing here drew on peripheral blood, taken in a trial of Ad26.COV2.S vaccine versus placebo. This clonotype was obtained from a person aged 18-65 years who received the Ad26.COV2.S COVID-19 vaccine or a placebo. The chain is encoded by TRBV30 joined to TRBJ2-3; 8 bases in the junction line up with TRBD2. The sequence in DNA is TGTGCCTGGATCCCCGGGGGGGGTAGTATGCCGCAGTATTTT. Protein translation: CAWIPGGGSMPQYF.